What follows is one T cell receptor (beta chain) and its context. Its matching antigen is unknown. The data stem from a study of vaccination and CD4 T cells after COVID-19. CD4+ T cells that had been cultured provided DNA sequenced with the Oncomine TCR Beta short-read assay. Each CDR3 protein is one row after TCRdb ran MiXCR on the PCR reads. The table shows roughly 18,000 distinct CDR3 sequences, with 51% occurring only once. CDR3 length: 13 amino acids. The V gene's germline CDR1 is MNHNS and CDR2 SASEGT. Losses at the gene ends were 7 bases for V and 5 bases for J; bases not matched to a gene: 3. Time point defined: late sampling 161 to 241 days after vaccination in a few convalescent patients. Sample treatment: roughly 11-day PBMC culture with coronavirus spike peptide pools or control peptides (ViraFEST assay).

This specimen was CD4+ T cells from blood, cultured in vitro, taken about 7 months after SARS-CoV-2 vaccination. This clonotype was sampled from a human donor who had recovered from COVID-19. The gene calls are TRBV6-1 and TRBJ2-5; 11 bases map to TRBD2. The CDR3 loop is CASTSSGGETQYF. DNA for the CDR3: TGTGCCAGCACTTCTAGCGGGGGGGAGACCCAGTACTTC.